The entry below gives a single TCR beta chain sequence along with its context. The data were taken from a study of CD8 T cells in Susac syndrome. The CDR3 runs to 11 residues. V lost 9 bases, J lost 6 bases, and 9 bases lay in between. Random hexamers were used to reverse transcribe an amount of 0.5 to 1 ug RNA. The TCR beta CDR3 was amplified by immunoSEQ multiplex PCR across 54 Vbeta, 13 Jbeta. Each CDR3 protein is one row after TCRdb ran MiXCR on the immunoSEQ multiplex PCR reads. The data hold some 150,000 distinct CDR3 sequences, with about 94% observed a single time. The source is a human donor with Susac syndrome. The chain links TRBV23-1 to TRBJ1-5; unclear D gene. TRBV23-1 qualifies as an ORF whose function is uncertain. The sample comprised CD4+ T cells from PBMCs. The CDR3 DNA reads as TGCGCCAGATCTCCTGGTCAGCCCCAGCATTTT. Translated, it gives CARSPGQPQHF.